These 24 T cell receptor beta chains were sequenced from one sample in a study of blood T cell repertoires in COVID-19. Clones were sequenced by immunoSEQ multiplex PCR, and TCRdb holds only the in-frame ones, with some missing. The sample has roughly 360,000 clones, around 87% seen once. The sample taken for sequencing was PBMCs or T cells enriched from blood (not recorded which). The receptors come from a woman in her twenties or thirties with acute COVID-19.

The rearrangement uses TRBV29-1 and TRBJ2-3; TRBD1 is a possible D gene (5 bases). The CDR3 totals 12 residues. V dropped 4 bases and J dropped 1 base, with 6 bases sitting between them. Germline V gives CDR1 SQVTM, CDR2 ANQGSEA. CDR3 amino acids: CSVGRGTDTQYF. CDR3 nucleotides: TGCAGCGTTGGCAGGGGCACAGATACGCAGTATTTT.

The rearrangement uses TRBV19 and TRBJ1-3; D possibly corresponds to TRBD1 (6 bases). Germline lookup yields CDR1 LNHDA and CDR2 SQIVND (reference sequence). Trimming removed 3 bases from V and 1 base from J, with 10 bases in between. The CDR3 spans 15 residues. The CDR3 sequence is CASSIQQGSGNTIYF. DNA for the CDR3: TGTGCCAGTAGTATCCAACAGGGATCTGGAAACACCATATATTTT.

V gene TRBV19 combines with J gene TRBJ2-1; a weak D match, TRBD2 (8 bases). V was shortened by 4 bases and J by 5 bases, with 33 bases between the two germline ends. CDR1 and CDR2 (germline): LNHDA, SQIVND (reference sequence). This CDR3 has 21 amino acids. In nucleotides, the CDR3 is TGTGCCAGTAGTAGGGAGACAGGGCACCCAAGAAGCGGGGGTTCAAACAATGAGCAGTTCTTC. Protein sequence: CASSRETGHPRSGGSNNEQFF.

The gene calls are TRBV19 and TRBJ1-4; possibly TRBD1 for D (6 bases). V dropped 1 base and J dropped 0 bases, with 12 bases sitting between them. Per germline, CDR1 LNHDA and CDR2 SQIVND (reference sequence). The CDR3 extends over 17 amino acids. The CDR3 sequence: CASSIVPRTATNEKLFF. The CDR3 nucleotides read TGTGCCAGTAGTATAGTTCCGCGGACAGCAACTAATGAAAAACTGTTTTTT.

The chain employs TRBV3-1 (or the pseudogene TRBV3-2) and TRBJ2-7; D is uncertain. The CDR3 loop spans 11 amino acids. The V end lost 2 bases, the J end lost 4 bases, and 3 bases lay between the germline ends. CDR1 is LGHDT and CDR2 is YNNKEL in the germline V gene (reference sequence). The CDR3 is CASSQHYEQYF. CDR3 coding DNA: TGTGCCAGCAGCCAACATTACGAGCAGTACTTC.

This chain joins TRBV10-3 and TRBJ2-7; D is unresolved. The V end lost 5 bases, the J end lost 0 bases, and 5 bases lay between the germline ends. CDR1 and CDR2 (germline): ENHRY, SYGVKD. This CDR3 region has 12 residues. In DNA, the CDR3 is TGTGCCATCAGTACGGGCTCCTACGAGCAGTACTTC. This sequence encodes CAISTGSYEQYF.

The chain combines TRBV27 with TRBJ1-1; D is ambiguous. CDR1 and CDR2 from the germline V gene are MNHEY and SMNVEV (reference sequence). V was cut by 2 bases and J by 0 bases, with 10 bases left in between. The CDR3 length is 15 residues. The CDR3 nucleotides are TGTGCCAGCAGTTTAGAAGGCGGGCTGAACACTGAAGCTTTCTTT. Its translation is CASSLEGGLNTEAFF.

The rearrangement links TRBV6-1 to TRBJ2-4; 11 bases match TRBD1. The CDR3 runs to 18 residues. V was clipped by 2 bases and J by 1 base; unmatched bases: 7. CDR1 MNHNS and CDR2 SASEGT come from the germline V gene. CDR3 residues: CASSEFPGQGAAKNIQYF. CDR3 coding DNA: TGTGCCAGCAGTGAATTTCCTGGACAGGGGGCTGCCAAAAACATTCAGTACTTC.

The chain carries TRBV5-6 and TRBJ2-1; 12 bases are shared with TRBD2. The germline V gene has CDR1 SGHDT and CDR2 YYEEEE. CDR3 size: 17 residues. V was pared by 4 bases and J by 4 bases, with 9 bases of the junction left unmatched. CDR3 nucleotides: TGTGCCAGCAGCCAACCTAGCGGGGGGGCGCAATACAATGAGCAGTTCTTC. Its translation is CASSQPSGGAQYNEQFF.

The chain is built from TRBV4-1 and TRBJ1-6, with a tentative D call TRBD1 (5 bases). Germline V gives CDR1 MGHRA, CDR2 YSYEKL. The V gene lost 2 bases and the J gene lost 15 bases, with 20 bases spanning the gap. This CDR3 region has 15 residues. The CDR3 DNA sequence: TGCGCCAGCAGCCAACCCCTAGACAGACTTCGGCGCCTCCACTTT. Its protein is CASSQPLDRLRRLHF.

This clone was counted only a few times. The V gene is TRBV6-5, the J gene TRBJ1-1; tentative D call: TRBD1 (6 bases). The germline gives CDR1 MNHEY, CDR2 SVGAGI. The CDR3 runs 15 residues. The V end lost 6 bases, the J end lost 4 bases, and 18 bases lay between the germline ends. The DNA for the CDR3 is TGTGCCAGCAGCAGCGGCCCTACAGGGTTCACTGAAGCTTTCTTT. Encoded protein: CASSSGPTGFTEAFF.

The CDR3 spells CASSIRTGSYEQYF. The CDR3 coding sequence is TGTGCCAGCAGCATTCGGACAGGGTCCTACGAGCAGTACTTC. The rearrangement uses TRBV14 and TRBJ2-7; TRBD1 matches 8 bases. The CDR3 has 14 amino acids. Germline-derived CDR1 and CDR2 are SGHDN and FVKESK. After removal of 5 bases from V and 1 base from J, the junction contained 4 bases not matched to a gene.

The chain recombines TRBV27 with TRBJ2-7; weak D call: TRBD1 (6 bases). Germline V lookup: CDR1 MNHEY, CDR2 SMNVEV (reference sequence). CDR3 length: 13 amino acids. The V end was cut by 3 bases, the J end by 7 bases, with 13 bases between. CDR3 DNA sequence: TGTGCCAGCAGTTTTGTGGGGGCCGGGGAGCAGTACTTC. This codes for CASSFVGAGEQYF.

V usage is TRBV7-9 and J usage is TRBJ1-4; D is possibly TRBD1 (6 bases). V shed 4 bases and J shed 8 bases, with 17 bases lying between them. CDR1 is SEHNR and CDR2 is FQNEAQ in the germline V gene (reference sequence). This CDR3 contains 15 residues. This CDR3 is CASSSQQQGYEKLFF. CDR3 nucleotide sequence: TGTGCCAGCAGCTCACAGCAACAGGGCTACGAAAAACTGTTTTTT.

The chain links TRBV27 to TRBJ1-6, with a weak D call TRBD1 (5 bases). In germline, CDR1 is MNHEY, CDR2 SMNVEV (reference sequence). Trimming removed 2 bases from V and 9 bases from J, with 14 bases in between. The length of the CDR3 is 15 residues. The CDR3 region has the DNA TGTGCCAGCAGTTTACGGGGGGACCTTTCTTCACCCCTCCACTTT. Translation: CASSLRGDLSSPLHF.

The chain has TRBV28 and TRBJ1-2; D is uncertain. This CDR3 spans 12 amino acids. V lost 10 bases and J 5 bases, leaving 14 bases between the germline ends. CDR1 is MDHEN and CDR2 is SYDVKM in the germline V gene. CDR3 DNA sequence: TGTGCCACCGGGAGGGTAGTGTATGGCTACACCTTC. It yields the protein CATGRVVYGYTF.

V usage is TRBV12-5 and J usage is TRBJ1-5; no clear D. There are 12 residues in the CDR3. Deletions cut 5 bases from V and 9 bases from J, with 11 bases between. The germline CDR1 and CDR2 sequences are LGHNT and FRNRAP. The CDR3 DNA reads as TGTGCTAGTGGTCCCGAGGTCGCGCCCCAGCATTTT. Its translation is CASGPEVAPQHF.

The V call is TRBV18, the J call TRBJ1-2; D may be TRBD1 (6 bases). V was pared by 2 bases and J by 0 bases, with 13 bases between. The CDR3 loop spans 16 amino acids. Germline assignment: CDR1 KGHSH and CDR2 LQKENI. The CDR3 reads CASSPGVRGTNYGYTF. In nucleotides, the CDR3 is TGTGCCAGCTCACCAGGGGTTAGGGGGACTAACTATGGCTACACCTTC.

The chain uses TRBV24-1 and TRBJ2-3; no reliable D call. Germline V gives CDR1 KGHDR, CDR2 SFDVKD. This CDR3 has 16 residues. V was shortened by 0 bases and J by 0 bases, with 9 bases between the two germline ends. CDR3 amino acids: CATSDLRGSSTDTQYF. In DNA, the CDR3 is TGTGCCACCAGTGATTTGCGCGGATCTAGCACAGATACGCAGTATTTT.

The V gene is TRBV29-1, the J gene TRBJ2-2, with TRBD2 as a possible D gene (5 bases). CDR3 length: 13 amino acids. Germline V gene lookup returns CDR1 SQVTM and CDR2 ANQGSEA. V was pared by 7 bases and J by 1 base, with 10 bases between. The CDR3 is CSALGENTGELFF. In DNA form, the CDR3 reads TGCAGCGCCCTGGGAGAGAACACCGGGGAGCTGTTTTTT.

This chain uses TRBV5-1 with TRBJ2-7; a possible D gene is TRBD1 (5 bases). Germline V lookup: CDR1 SGHRS, CDR2 YFSETQ. This CDR3 comprises 14 residues. Between the trimmed V and J ends, which lost 0 bases and 3 bases, there was a span of 10 bases. The chain's CDR3 is CASSLALQGYEQYF. The CDR3 DNA follows: TGCGCCAGCAGCTTGGCCCTGCAGGGCTACGAGCAGTACTTC.

V is TRBV6-5 and J is TRBJ1-2, with 8 bases matching TRBD1. The germline gives CDR1 MNHEY, CDR2 SVGAGI. This CDR3 has 15 amino acids. The J segment lost 7 bases and the V segment lost 6 bases, leaving 13 bases of the junction unmatched. The CDR3 nucleotides are TGTGCCAGCAGGAGCACGGGACAGGCCTCCCGTGGCTACACCTTC. The encoded protein is CASRSTGQASRGYTF.

The chain uses TRBV5-1 and TRBJ1-1, with D perhaps TRBD1 (5 bases). The germline V gene encodes CDR1 SGHRS and CDR2 YFSETQ. This CDR3 spans 14 amino acids. Trimming removed 1 base at V and 3 bases at J, with 10 bases between. The CDR3 DNA reads TGCGCCAGCAGCTTGTCCGGGGGTGACACTGAAGCTTTCTTT. Translating gives CASSLSGGDTEAFF.

The chain joins TRBV10-3 to TRBJ2-7; 9 positions agree with TRBD1. V lost 11 bases to trimming and J lost 3 bases; unmatched junction nucleotides: 2. This CDR3 has 11 residues. CDR1 and CDR2 from the germline V gene are ENHRY and SYGVKD. The CDR3 sequence: CAAGQGYEQYF. Written as DNA, the CDR3 is TGTGCCGCGGGACAGGGCTACGAGCAGTACTTC.